The clone carrying this TCR beta chain came up many times. Its antigen remains unknown. PBMCs stemmed from less than 13 ml fresh peripheral blood. RNA transcripts yielded amplified TCR beta CDR3 regions. When the TCR CDR3 underwent first-round RT-PCR, the HTBI primer set was used. One entry per CDR3 protein results from TCRdb running MiXCR on the multiplex PCR reads. The profile shows 480,000 or so distinct CDR3 sequences, 14% of them singletons. CDR3 length: 17 amino acids. V was pared by 4 bases and J by 1 base, with 3 bases of the junction left unmatched. The germline V gene has CDR1 KGHSH and CDR2 LQKENI. This sample was taken from a study of T cells in Graves' hyperthyroidism and ophthalmopathy. Regarding the study as a whole: Peripheral blood also featured most of the thyroid clonotypes expanded above 0.001. A model of 13 V-J features distinguished ophthalmopathy from stable hyperthyroidism.

The receptor comes from a woman under 30 with Graves' hyperthyroidism. Specimen: blood. V gene TRBV18 combines with J gene TRBJ2-2; 13 bases are shared with TRBD2. CDR3 DNA sequence: TGTGCCAGCTCACTCGGACTAGCGGGAGTGAACACCGGGGAGCTGTTTTTT. It translates to CASSLGLAGVNTGELFF. Full variable domain (rest looked up from reference TRBV18 and TRBJ2-2): NAGVMQNPRHLVRRRGQEARLRCSPMKGHSHVYWYRQLPEEGLKFMVYLQKENIIDESGMPKERFSAEFPKEGPSILRIQQVVRGDSAAYFCASSLGLAGVNTGELFFGEGSRLTVL.